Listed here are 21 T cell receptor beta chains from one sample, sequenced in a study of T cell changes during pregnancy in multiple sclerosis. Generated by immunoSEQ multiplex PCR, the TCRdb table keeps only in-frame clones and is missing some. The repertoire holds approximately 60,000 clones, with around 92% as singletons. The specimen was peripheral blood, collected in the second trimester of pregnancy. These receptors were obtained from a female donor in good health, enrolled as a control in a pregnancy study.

The CDR3 DNA reads as TGTGCCAGCAGCCAGGGGGCGGGACAGGGGAATGAAAAACTGTTTTTT. Translation: CASSQGAGQGNEKLFF. The chain employs TRBV7-8 and TRBJ1-4; 10 nucleotides match TRBD1. This CDR3 contains 16 residues. Trimming cost V 5 bases and J 5 bases; bases outside gene matches: 8. The germline gives CDR1 SGHVS, CDR2 FQNEAQ. The full variable domain, its missing parts supplied by reference TRBV7-8 and TRBJ1-4, is GAGVSQSPRYKVAKRGQDVALRCDPISGHVSLFWYQQALGQGPEFLTYFQNEAQLDKSGLPSDRFFAERPEGSVSTLKIQRTQQEDSAVYLCASSQGAGQGNEKLFFGSGTQLSVL.

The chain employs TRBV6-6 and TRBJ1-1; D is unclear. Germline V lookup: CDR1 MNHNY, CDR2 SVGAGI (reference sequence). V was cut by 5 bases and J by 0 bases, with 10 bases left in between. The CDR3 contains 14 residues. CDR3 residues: CASSPRVLNTEAFF. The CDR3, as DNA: TGTGCCAGCAGTCCCCGGGTCTTGAACACTGAAGCTTTCTTT.

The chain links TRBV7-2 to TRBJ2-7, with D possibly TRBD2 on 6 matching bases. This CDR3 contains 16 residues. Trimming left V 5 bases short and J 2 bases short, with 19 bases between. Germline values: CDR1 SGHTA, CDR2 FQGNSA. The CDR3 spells CASSLRGNSGTYEQYF. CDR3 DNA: TGTGCCAGCAGCCTAAGGGGAAATAGCGGAACCTACGAGCAGTACTTC.

CDR3: CAWGGLAGGNEQFF. The CDR3 DNA reads TGTGCCTGGGGGGGACTAGCGGGTGGTAATGAGCAGTTCTTC. This chain uses TRBV30 with TRBJ2-1, with 12 bases lining up with TRBD2. CDR1 is GTSNPN, CDR2 SVGIG, per germline (reference sequence). The ends lost 5 bases at V and 7 bases at J; junction bases unmatched: 6. The CDR3 has 14 residues.

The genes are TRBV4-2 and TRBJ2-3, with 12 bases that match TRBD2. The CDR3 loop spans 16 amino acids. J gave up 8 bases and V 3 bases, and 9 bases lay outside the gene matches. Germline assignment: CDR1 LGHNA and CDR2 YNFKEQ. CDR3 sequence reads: CASSQGSSGGAATQYF. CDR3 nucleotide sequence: TGTGCCAGCAGCCAGGGATCTAGCGGGGGGGCCGCTACGCAGTATTTT.

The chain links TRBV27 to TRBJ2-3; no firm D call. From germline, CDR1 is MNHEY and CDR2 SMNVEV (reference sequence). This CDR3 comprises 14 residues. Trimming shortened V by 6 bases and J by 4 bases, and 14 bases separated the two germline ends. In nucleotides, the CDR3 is TGTGCCAGCAGCCTTCAAGCGTTGGCAGATACGCAGTATTTT. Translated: CASSLQALADTQYF.

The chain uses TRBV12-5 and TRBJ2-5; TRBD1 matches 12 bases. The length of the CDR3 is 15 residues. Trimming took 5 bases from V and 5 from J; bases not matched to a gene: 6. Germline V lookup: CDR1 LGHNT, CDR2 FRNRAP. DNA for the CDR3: TGTGCTAGTGGTCGCGGGACAGGGGGCTATGAGACCCAGTACTTC. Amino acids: CASGRGTGGYETQYF.

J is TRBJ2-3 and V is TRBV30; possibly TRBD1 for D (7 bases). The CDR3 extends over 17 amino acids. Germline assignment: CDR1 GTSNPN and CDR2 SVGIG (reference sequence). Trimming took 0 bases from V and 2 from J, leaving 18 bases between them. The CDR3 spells CAWSVRKGAGTTDTQYF. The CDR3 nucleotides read TGTGCCTGGAGTGTACGAAAGGGGGCGGGAACCACAGATACGCAGTATTTT.

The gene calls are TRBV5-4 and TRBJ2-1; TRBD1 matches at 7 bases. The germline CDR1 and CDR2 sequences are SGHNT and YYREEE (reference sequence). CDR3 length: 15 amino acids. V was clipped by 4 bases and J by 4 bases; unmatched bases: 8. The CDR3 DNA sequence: TGTGCCAGCAGCGGAACAGGGGCGTTATACAATGAGCAGTTCTTC. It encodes CASSGTGALYNEQFF.

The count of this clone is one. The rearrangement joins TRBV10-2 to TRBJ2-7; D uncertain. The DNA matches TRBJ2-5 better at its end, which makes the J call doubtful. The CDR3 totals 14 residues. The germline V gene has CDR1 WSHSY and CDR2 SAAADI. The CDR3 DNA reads TGCGCCAGCAGTGAGTTCCGAACTGGAGAGACCCAGTACTTC. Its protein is CASSEFRTGETQYF.

CDR3 protein: CAWSLGGNEKLFF. CDR3 nucleotide sequence: TGTGCCTGGAGTCTAGGGGGAAATGAAAAACTGTTTTTT. The chain uses TRBV30 and TRBJ1-4; D may be TRBD1 (6 bases). The CDR3 spans 13 residues. Germline assignment: CDR1 GTSNPN and CDR2 SVGIG (reference sequence). The V end was cut by 2 bases, the J end by 5 bases, with 9 bases between.

The CDR3 here is CASSLGASGRDTDTQYF. The CDR3 region has the DNA TGTGCCAGCAGTTTAGGGGCTAGCGGGAGGGACACAGATACGCAGTATTTT. The V gene is TRBV28, the J gene TRBJ2-3; TRBD2 matches 12 bases. The CDR3 sequence is 17 residues long. Germline loops: CDR1 MDHEN, CDR2 SYDVKM. J lost 2 bases, V lost 2 bases, and 5 bases had no gene match.

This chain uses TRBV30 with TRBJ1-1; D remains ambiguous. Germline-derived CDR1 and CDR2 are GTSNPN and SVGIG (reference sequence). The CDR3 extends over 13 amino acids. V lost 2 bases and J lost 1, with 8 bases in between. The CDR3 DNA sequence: TGTGCCTGGAGTCACAGACAGAACACTGAAGCTTTCTTT. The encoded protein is CAWSHRQNTEAFF.

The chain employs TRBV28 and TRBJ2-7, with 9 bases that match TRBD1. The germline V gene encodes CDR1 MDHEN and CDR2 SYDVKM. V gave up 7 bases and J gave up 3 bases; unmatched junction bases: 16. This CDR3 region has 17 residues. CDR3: CASTSPVRDRVIYEQYF. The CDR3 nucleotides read TGTGCCAGCACCTCCCCCGTCCGGGACAGGGTTATCTACGAGCAGTACTTC. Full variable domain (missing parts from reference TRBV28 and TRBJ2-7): DVKVTQSSRYLVKRTGEKVFLECVQDMDHENMFWYRQDPGLGLRLIYFSYDVKMKEKGDIPEGYSVSREKKERFSLILESASTNQTSMYLCASTSPVRDRVIYEQYFGPGTRLTVT.

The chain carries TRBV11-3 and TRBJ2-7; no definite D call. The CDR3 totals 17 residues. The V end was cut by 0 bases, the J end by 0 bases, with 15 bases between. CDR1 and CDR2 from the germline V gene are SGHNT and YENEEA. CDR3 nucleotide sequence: TGTGCCAGCAGCTTAGATTACACCCCTGGGCCCTCCTACGAGCAGTACTTC. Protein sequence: CASSLDYTPGPSYEQYF.

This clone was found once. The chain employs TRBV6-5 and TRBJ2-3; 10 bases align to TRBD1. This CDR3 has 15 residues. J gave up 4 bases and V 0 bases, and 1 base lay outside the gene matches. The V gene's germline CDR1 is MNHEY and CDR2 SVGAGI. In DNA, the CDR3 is TGTGCCAGCAGTTACTCGACAGGGGGCGCAGATACGCAGTATTTT. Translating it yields CASSYSTGGADTQYF.

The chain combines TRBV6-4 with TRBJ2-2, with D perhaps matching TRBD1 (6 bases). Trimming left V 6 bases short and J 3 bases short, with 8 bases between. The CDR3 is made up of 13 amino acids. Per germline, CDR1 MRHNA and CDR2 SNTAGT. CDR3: CASSSGDTGELFF. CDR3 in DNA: TGTGCCAGCAGCTCAGGGGACACCGGGGAGCTGTTTTTT.

For the CDR3, the DNA is TGTGCCAGCAGCTTACGGGCAGATACGCAGTATTTT. Translated: CASSLRADTQYF. J is TRBJ2-3 and V is TRBV7-2; no clear D gene. V dropped 2 bases and J dropped 4 bases, with 4 bases sitting between them. Per germline, CDR1 SGHTA and CDR2 FQGNSA. CDR3 length: 12 amino acids.

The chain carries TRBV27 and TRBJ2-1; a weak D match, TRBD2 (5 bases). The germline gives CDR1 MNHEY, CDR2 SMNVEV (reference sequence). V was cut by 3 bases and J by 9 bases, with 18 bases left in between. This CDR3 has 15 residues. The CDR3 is CASSFAVTARGEQFF. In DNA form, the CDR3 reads TGTGCCAGCAGTTTCGCGGTTACCGCCCGGGGTGAGCAGTTCTTC.

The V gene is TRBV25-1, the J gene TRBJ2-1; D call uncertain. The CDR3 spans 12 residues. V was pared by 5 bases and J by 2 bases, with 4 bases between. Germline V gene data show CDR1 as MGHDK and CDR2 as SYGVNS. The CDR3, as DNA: TGTGCCAGCAGTCAAACCTACAATGAGCAGTTCTTC. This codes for CASSQTYNEQFF.

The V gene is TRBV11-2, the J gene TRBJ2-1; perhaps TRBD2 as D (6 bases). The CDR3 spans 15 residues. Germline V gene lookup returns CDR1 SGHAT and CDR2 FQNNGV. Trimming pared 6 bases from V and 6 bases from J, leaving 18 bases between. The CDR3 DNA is TGTGCCAGCAGGGGCGCGGGGAAGGGAGTCAATGAGCAGTTCTTC. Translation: CASRGAGKGVNEQFF.